Each of the 28 T cell receptor beta chains below was sequenced from the same sample in a study of blood T cell repertoires in COVID-19. TCRdb's copy holds only in-frame clones and misses some; the assay was immunoSEQ multiplex PCR. The sample includes over 60,000 clones, about three quarters of them seen just once. Sequencing was done on a sample of peripheral blood. The receptors were gathered from a human donor in a cohort sampled during active COVID-19.

Of note for this clone: This sequence is one base from a far larger clone and is likely a read error. The J gene is TRBJ2-1, the V gene TRBV11-3; 8 nucleotides match TRBD2. The CDR3 length is 14 residues. CDR1 and CDR2 from the germline V gene are SGHNT and YENEEA. The CDR3 is CACSPGAGGGEQFF. Written as DNA, the CDR3 is TGTGCCTGCAGCCCAGGGGCGGGGGGAGGTGAGCAGTTCTTC.

The sample holds one count of this clone. This chain connects TRBV2 to TRBJ2-7, with D possibly being TRBD2 (6 bases). CDR1 SNHLY and CDR2 FYNNEI come from the germline V gene. The ends were cut back, 2 bases at V and 1 base at J, with 15 bases in the middle. This CDR3 is built from 16 residues. CDR3 nucleotides: TGTGCCAGCAGTGAAATCGGGCTAGCGTTATCCTACGAGCAGTACTTC. Translating gives CASSEIGLALSYEQYF.

Ten or more counts support this clone. The gene calls are TRBV9 and TRBJ2-1; 13 positions match TRBD2. In germline, CDR1 is SGDLS, CDR2 YYNGEE. Trimming took 4 bases from V and 0 from J; bases not matched to a gene: 16. The CDR3 sequence is 21 residues long. The CDR3 region has the DNA TGTGCCAGCAGCCCTCCTTTTGGGACTAGCGGGATATCGAGCTCCTACAATGAGCAGTTCTTC. This encodes CASSPPFGTSGISSSYNEQFF.

The chain recombines TRBV4-1 with TRBJ2-7, with D possibly TRBD1 on 6 matching bases. The CDR3 length is 15 residues. V was shortened by 2 bases and J by 2 bases, with 13 bases between the two germline ends. Germline lookup yields CDR1 MGHRA and CDR2 YSYEKL. Here the CDR3 DNA reads TGCGCCAGCAGCCAAAACCGGGACATGACCTACGAGCAGTACTTC. Translation gives CASSQNRDMTYEQYF.

This chain joins TRBV5-1 and TRBJ1-1; a possible D gene is TRBD1 (5 bases). This CDR3 contains 15 residues. The germline V and J ends were trimmed by 2 bases and 2 bases, with 13 bases remaining between them. CDR1 is SGHRS, CDR2 YFSETQ, per germline. The CDR3 loop is CASSFTGTDNTEAFF. As DNA, the CDR3 is TGCGCCAGCAGCTTTACCGGGACTGACAACACTGAAGCTTTCTTT.

This clone was seen a few times. The chain has TRBV28 and TRBJ1-6, with 9 bases lining up with TRBD1. The germline V gene has CDR1 MDHEN and CDR2 SYDVKM. CDR3 length: 15 amino acids. Trimming removed 6 bases from V and 6 bases from J; junction bases left unmatched: 6. DNA for the CDR3: TGTGCCAGCAGGGATAGGACAGGGGTTAATTCACCCCTCCACTTT. Encoded protein: CASRDRTGVNSPLHF.

J is TRBJ2-7 and V is TRBV4-2; 9 bases are shared with TRBD1. From germline, CDR1 is LGHNA and CDR2 YNFKEQ. V trimming: 1 base; J trimming: 0 bases; junction bases outside the gene matches: 4. This CDR3 spans 16 amino acids. The CDR3 region has the DNA TGTGCCAGCAGCCAAGCCGGGACAGGGAGCTCCTACGAGCAGTACTTC. It is translated as CASSQAGTGSSYEQYF.

This clone was recorded once. The chain couples TRBV19 to TRBJ2-1; 8 nucleotides align to TRBD2. CDR3 size: 16 residues. The V segment lost 4 bases and the J segment 8 bases; nucleotides outside the gene matches: 13. Germline assignment: CDR1 LNHDA and CDR2 SQIVND (reference sequence). CDR3 sequence (DNA): TGTGCCAGTAGTAACCCCGGGACTAGTGTAAGGGATGAGCAGTTCTTC. Translating gives CASSNPGTSVRDEQFF.

V usage is TRBV27 and J usage is TRBJ2-7, with D uncertain. The germline V gene has CDR1 MNHEY and CDR2 SMNVEV (reference sequence). V lost 10 bases and J 5 bases, leaving 9 bases between the germline ends. The CDR3 runs to 10 residues. This CDR3 reads CATNYNEQYF. CDR3 DNA sequence: TGTGCCACAAATTACAACGAGCAGTACTTC.

This clone was observed once. V gene TRBV11-2 combines with J gene TRBJ2-7, with 8 bases fitting TRBD1. Germline CDR1 and CDR2: SGHAT and FQNNGV. The CDR3 is made up of 15 amino acids. J was trimmed by 3 bases and V by 5 bases; bases with no gene match: 9. The DNA for the CDR3 is TGTGCCAGCAGCACCGGGACAGGCCCTATCTACGAGCAGTACTTC. It specifies CASSTGTGPIYEQYF.

This clone showed up just a few times. This sequence joins TRBV7-9 and TRBJ2-1, with 7 bases identical to TRBD2. CDR3 length: 15 amino acids. Germline CDR1 SEHNR, CDR2 FQNEAQ (reference sequence). After removal of 4 bases from V and 7 bases from J, the junction contained 10 bases not matched to a gene. This CDR3 is CASSSTSVYANEQFF. Written as DNA, the CDR3 is TGTGCCAGCAGCTCCACTAGCGTTTACGCAAATGAGCAGTTCTTC. The full variable domain, its missing parts supplied by reference TRBV7-9 and TRBJ2-1, is DTGVSQNPRHKITKRGQNVTFRCDPISEHNRLYWYRQTLGQGPEFLTYFQNEAQLEKSRLLSDRFSAERPKGSFSTLEIQRTEQGDSAMYLCASSSTSVYANEQFFGPGTRLTVL.

This chain joins TRBV20-1 and TRBJ2-7, with 7 bases matching TRBD2. The CDR3 has 14 amino acids. The V segment lost 3 bases and the J segment 0 bases; nucleotides outside the gene matches: 5. Germline lookup yields CDR1 DFQATT and CDR2 SNEGSKA (reference sequence). The CDR3 nucleotides are TGCAGTGCTAGTGCCGGGGGGAACTCCTACGAGCAGTACTTC. Translating gives CSASAGGNSYEQYF.

The chain joins TRBV6-6 to TRBJ1-6; 7 bases line up with TRBD1. The CDR3 spans 13 residues. Germline V gene data show CDR1 as MNHNY and CDR2 as SVGAGI (reference sequence). The V segment lost 11 bases and the J segment 6 bases; nucleotides outside the gene matches: 7. CDR3 coding DNA: TGTGCCGCAGGGGGATGGCTTAATTCACCCCTCCACTTT. Encoded protein: CAAGGWLNSPLHF.

V is TRBV30 and J is TRBJ1-5, with TRBD1 matching over 7 bases. The CDR3 runs to 14 residues. V dropped 2 bases and J dropped 4; count of bases not matched to a gene: 5. Germline assignment: CDR1 GTSNPN and CDR2 SVGIG (reference sequence). Here the CDR3 DNA reads TGTGCCTGGAGTAGGGGGACAGCAAATCAGCCCCAGCATTTT. Translated, it gives CAWSRGTANQPQHF.

The chain joins TRBV7-9 to TRBJ2-7, with D unresolved. CDR3 size: 12 residues. V lost 2 bases and J 6 bases, leaving 8 bases between the germline ends. Germline CDR1 reads SEHNR; CDR2 reads FQNEAQ (reference sequence). CDR3 residues: CASSLSFGEQYF. CDR3 nucleotide sequence: TGTGCCAGCAGCTTATCCTTCGGCGAGCAGTACTTC.

The rearrangement uses TRBV11-2 and TRBJ1-2; 9 nucleotides agree with TRBD1. This CDR3 is 11 amino acids long. Per germline, CDR1 SGHAT and CDR2 FQNNGV. The V and J ends lost 4 bases and 14 bases, in that order; junction bases with no gene match: 5. DNA of the CDR3: TGTGCCAGCAGCTCCACCGGGACAGGGACCTTC. This sequence encodes CASSSTGTGTF. Full variable domain (rest looked up from reference TRBV11-2 and TRBJ1-2): EAGVAQSPRYKIIEKRQSVAFWCNPISGHATLYWYQQILGQGPKLLIQFQNNGVVDDSQLPKDRFSAERLKGVDSTLKIQPAKLEDSAVYLCASSSTGTGTFGSGTRLTVV.

This clone was detected only once. This sequence joins TRBV10-3 and TRBJ2-1; maybe TRBD2 (6 bases). Deletions cut 4 bases from V and 3 bases from J, with 7 bases between. The V gene's germline CDR1 is ENHRY and CDR2 SYGVKD. The CDR3 sequence is 13 residues long. Written as DNA, the CDR3 is TGTGCCATCAGTGCGGGGGACTACAATGAGCAGTTCTTC. Translating it yields CAISAGDYNEQFF.

This chain joins TRBV19 and TRBJ2-1; 8 bases match TRBD2. The CDR3 sequence is 16 residues long. V shed 1 base, J shed 4 bases, and the junction held 6 bases outside the gene matches. The germline CDR1 and CDR2 sequences are LNHDA and SQIVND (reference sequence). The CDR3 coding sequence is TGTGCCAGTAGTATAGTAAAGGGACTAGGGTACAATGAGCAGTTCTTC. This sequence encodes CASSIVKGLGYNEQFF.

This rearrangement joins TRBV11-2 to TRBJ2-1; possible D gene TRBD2, 6 bases. Germline-derived CDR1 and CDR2 are SGHAT and FQNNGV. V shed 5 bases and J shed 4 bases, with 21 bases lying between them. The CDR3 length is 17 residues. Here the CDR3 DNA reads TGTGCCAGCAGCACACACAGGCGACTAGATTCGTACAATGAGCAGTTCTTC. Translating it yields CASSTHRRLDSYNEQFF.

The chain combines TRBV5-1 with TRBJ2-7; 10 bases align to TRBD2. The CDR3 is 13 residues long. Trimming at V came to 6 bases and at J to 5 bases, leaving 5 bases not matched to a gene. The V gene's germline CDR1 is SGHRS and CDR2 YFSETQ. The chain's CDR3 is CASTVAGGHEQYF. The CDR3 bases are TGCGCCAGCACGGTAGCGGGAGGTCACGAGCAGTACTTC.

The chain has TRBV7-9 and TRBJ2-5; 9 nucleotides agree with TRBD1. In germline, CDR1 is SEHNR, CDR2 FQNEAQ (reference sequence). CDR3 size: 14 residues. J lost 5 bases, V lost 5 bases, and 6 bases had no gene match. In DNA, the CDR3 is TGTGCCAGCAGCACCCGACAGGGGGGGGAGACCCAGTACTTC. Protein sequence: CASSTRQGGETQYF. Based on the CDR3 plus reference TRBV7-9 and TRBJ2-5, the full variable domain is DTGVSQNPRHKITKRGQNVTFRCDPISEHNRLYWYRQTLGQGPEFLTYFQNEAQLEKSRLLSDRFSAERPKGSFSTLEIQRTEQGDSAMYLCASSTRQGGETQYFGPGTRLLVL.

The V gene is TRBV28, the J gene TRBJ2-1, with TRBD2 identical over 15 bases. Germline V lookup: CDR1 MDHEN, CDR2 SYDVKM. The CDR3 runs to 16 residues. V lost 6 bases and J lost 7; bases outside the gene matches: 7. The CDR3 reads CASRPMGTSGRNEQFF. As DNA, the CDR3 is TGTGCCAGCAGACCAATGGGGACTAGCGGGAGGAATGAGCAGTTCTTC.

This sequence joins TRBV28 and TRBJ1-6; D gene ambiguous. V lost 7 bases and J 7 bases, leaving 8 bases between the germline ends. The germline gives CDR1 MDHEN, CDR2 SYDVKM. CDR3 length: 12 residues. The CDR3 coding sequence is TGTGCCAGCAACAGCCCAAATTCACCCCTCCACTTT. It encodes CASNSPNSPLHF.

The rearrangement joins TRBV18 to TRBJ1-4; possible D gene TRBD1, 5 bases. The germline V gene has CDR1 KGHSH and CDR2 LQKENI. The CDR3 length is 16 residues. Deletions cut 0 bases from V and 7 bases from J, with 15 bases between. Written as DNA, the CDR3 is TGTGCCAGCTCACCACCGCAATCTCAGGGCTCTGAAAAACTGTTTTTT. The encoded protein is CASSPPQSQGSEKLFF.

The rearrangement joins TRBV12-3 or TRBV12-4 to TRBJ1-5, with 9 positions matching TRBD1. V trimming: 5 bases; J trimming: 6 bases; junction bases outside the gene matches: 2. CDR3 size: 13 residues. The CDR3 DNA reads TGTGCCAGCAGTCCGACAGGGGGTCAGCCCCAGCATTTT. This sequence encodes CASSPTGGQPQHF.

This clone occurred a few times. V and J are TRBV28 and TRBJ2-7; 15 bases are shared with TRBD2. The length of the CDR3 is 19 residues. Looked up from germline, CDR1 is MDHEN and CDR2 is SYDVKM. V shed 4 bases and J 0 bases; nucleotides not matched to a gene: 10. The CDR3 loop is CASSSPGLAGGQSSYEQYF. The CDR3 bases are TGTGCCAGCAGTTCCCCGGGACTAGCGGGAGGCCAGAGCTCCTACGAGCAGTACTTC.

The gene calls are TRBV6-2 or TRBV6-3 and TRBJ1-4; D remains ambiguous. Between the trimmed V and J ends, which lost 6 bases and 3 bases, there was a span of 8 bases. This CDR3 is built from 13 residues. Germline V CDR1 and CDR2: MNHEY, SVGEGT. The CDR3 spells CASSLRANEKLFF. The CDR3 DNA reads as TGTGCCAGCAGCCTCCGGGCTAATGAAAAACTGTTTTTT.

The chain employs TRBV6-5 and TRBJ2-1; the D gene is possibly TRBD2 (6 bases). The germline V and J ends were trimmed by 3 bases and 7 bases, with 16 bases remaining between them. Germline V gives CDR1 MNHEY, CDR2 SVGAGI. The CDR3 contains 15 residues. This CDR3 is CASSYWAGTGNEQFF. CDR3 nucleotides: TGTGCCAGCAGTTATTGGGCGGGGACGGGTAATGAGCAGTTCTTC.